This T cell receptor (beta chain) stems from a study of control samples from healthy donors and cancer patients. TCRdb keeps only in-frame clones here, not all; method: immunoSEQ multiplex PCR. The sample carries 45,000 to 60,000 clones, approximately 80% recorded once. Sequences were obtained from blood. The sequence was collected from a man between 65 and 80 years old in good health.

CDR3 sequence (DNA): TGTGCCAGCAGCCTTGGTCCCCTCAGGGGTTTTTATAGAGAGCAGTTCTTC. Translating gives CASSLGPLRGFYREQFF. The chain joins TRBV27 to TRBJ2-1; a weak D match, TRBD1 (6 bases). Germline V CDR1 and CDR2: MNHEY, SMNVEV (reference sequence). V lost 6 bases and J 10 bases, leaving 28 bases between the germline ends. The CDR3 is 17 residues long.